This T cell receptor beta chain comes out of a study of identical twins. TCRdb re-called the 5' RACE reads with MiXCR, one entry per CDR3 protein. The profile covers about 190,000 distinct CDR3 sequences, with roughly 15% appearing a single time and less than 45% taken by the ten largest. The CDR3 is made up of 16 amino acids. Trimming took 4 bases from V and 2 from J; bases not matched to a gene: 10. Germline CDR1 and CDR2: SEHNR and FQNEAQ (reference sequence). This sample also appeared in a second study, on T cells expressing NK-cell markers. From that second work: The same clonotypes also predominated in the CD3+CD56-NKG2C+ fraction of a handful of donors.

V gene TRBV7-9 combines with J gene TRBJ2-5; 7 bases fit TRBD2. The clonotype was recovered from a young woman in good health. Sequenced material: CD8+ T cells sorted from blood. CDR3 DNA sequence: TGTGCCAGCAGCTACCCTCGACTAGCACCGCAAGAGACCCAGTACTTC. Amino acids: CASSYPRLAPQETQYF. The full variable domain, with the rest looked up from reference TRBV7-9 and TRBJ2-5, is DTGVSQNPRHKITKRGQNVTFRCDPISEHNRLYWYRQTLGQGPEFLTYFQNEAQLEKSRLLSDRFSAERPKGSFSTLEIQRTEQGDSAMYLCASSYPRLAPQETQYFGPGTRLLVL.